One and the same sample provided the 19 T cell receptor beta chains below, sequenced in a study of blood T cells in healthy people across ages. Next came a second PCR, run for about 7 to 12 cycles, which used a sample-barcoded 5' primer along with a J-beta primer mix. TCRdb re-derived calls from the 5' RACE reads in MiXCR, one entry per CDR3 protein. Here the sample spans some 1.5 million distinct CDR3 sequences, approximately 30% being singletons. The specimen sequenced was blood. The receptor source for this set is a woman aged 30 to 39 in good health.

This chain joins TRBV6-1 and TRBJ2-4; D could derive from TRBD1 or TRBD2 (5 bases each). Germline values: CDR1 MNHNS, CDR2 SASEGT. V lost 0 bases and J lost 15, with 21 bases in between. The CDR3 totals 15 residues. The CDR3 bases are TGTGCCAGCAGTGAAGCCCCCTGGACTGGGGGAGTTCGGTACTTC. Translated: CASSEAPWTGGVRYF.

The V gene is TRBV27, the J gene TRBJ1-1, with a possible D match to TRBD1 (5 bases). V shed 3 bases and J shed 7 bases, with 18 bases lying between them. In germline, CDR1 is MNHEY, CDR2 SMNVEV (reference sequence). The CDR3 is 15 residues long. CDR3 amino acids: CASSFDRGGGGEAFF. CDR3 DNA: TGTGCCAGCAGTTTTGACCGGGGCGGCGGCGGTGAAGCTTTCTTT.

V gene TRBV5-1 combines with J gene TRBJ2-5, with 8 bases matching TRBD2. The V gene's germline CDR1 is SGHRS and CDR2 YFSETQ. The junction had 3 bases not matched to a gene; V was cut back by 0 bases and J by 2 bases. The CDR3 sequence is 15 residues long. The CDR3: CASSLATSAQETQYF. CDR3 in DNA: TGCGCCAGCAGCTTGGCGACTAGCGCACAAGAGACCCAGTACTTC.

The J gene is TRBJ1-1, the V gene TRBV12-5; a weak D match, TRBD1 (5 bases). From germline, CDR1 is LGHNT and CDR2 FRNRAP. This CDR3 spans 13 amino acids. Trimming shortened V by 1 base and J by 8 bases, and 11 bases separated the two germline ends. The CDR3 reads CASGLGYAGEAFF. The CDR3 DNA reads TGTGCTAGTGGTTTGGGGTACGCAGGGGAAGCTTTCTTT.

This clonotype has a handful of counts. The chain is built from TRBV27 and TRBJ1-2, with D perhaps TRBD1 (5 bases). The V end lost 5 bases, the J end lost 6 bases, and 25 bases lay between the germline ends. The CDR3 totals 17 residues. Per germline, CDR1 MNHEY and CDR2 SMNVEV (reference sequence). CDR3 in DNA: TGTGCCAGCAGTGCGCGACTGGGTGGGACGGGGCTAAATGGCTACACCTTC. As protein: CASSARLGGTGLNGYTF.

The J gene is TRBJ2-1, the V gene TRBV24-1; 10 bases map to TRBD2. The CDR3 has 16 residues. Trimming removed 4 bases from V and 7 bases from J; junction bases left unmatched: 9. Germline lookup yields CDR1 KGHDR and CDR2 SFDVKD. Here the CDR3 DNA reads TGTGCCACCAGTGAGAACAGCGGGGGGGCGGGTAATGAGCAGTTCTTC. It specifies CATSENSGGAGNEQFF.

The table lists this clonotype with many counts. The V gene is TRBV9, the J gene TRBJ2-1, with D perhaps TRBD1 (6 bases). The V end lost 0 bases, the J end lost 4 bases, and 11 bases lay between the germline ends. The CDR3 totals 15 residues. Germline CDR1 is SGDLS and CDR2 is YYNGEE. CDR3: CASSVVGTLYNEQFF. CDR3 nucleotide sequence: TGTGCCAGCAGCGTAGTAGGGACACTTTACAATGAGCAGTTCTTC.

The sample holds a few counts of this clonotype. The chain uses TRBV29-1 and TRBJ1-6; 7 bases line up with TRBD1. V dropped 3 bases and J dropped 9; count of bases not matched to a gene: 8. The germline gives CDR1 SQVTM, CDR2 ANQGSEA. This CDR3 is built from 14 residues. The CDR3 region is CSVEGYRGGSPLHF. The DNA for the CDR3 is TGCAGCGTTGAGGGGTACAGGGGAGGTTCACCCCTCCACTTT.

The rearrangement joins TRBV14 to TRBJ2-1; D not certain. The J call may be mistaken, given a closer DNA end match to TRBJ2-7. The length of the CDR3 is 16 residues. Germline V CDR1 and CDR2: SGHDN, FVKESK. The CDR3 DNA follows: TGTGCCAGCAGCCAAGTTGCGTTAAGCTCCTACAATGAGCAGTACTTC. Amino acid sequence: CASSQVALSSYNEQYF.

V usage is TRBV7-9 and J usage is TRBJ1-1; 11 positions match TRBD1. The germline V gene encodes CDR1 SEHNR and CDR2 FQNEAQ (reference sequence). The CDR3 extends over 15 amino acids. V shed 3 bases, J shed 4 bases, and the junction held 4 bases outside the gene matches. CDR3 amino acids: CASSLGQGVVTEAFF. For the CDR3, the DNA is TGTGCCAGCAGCTTGGGACAGGGGGTAGTCACTGAAGCTTTCTTT.

This clonotype came up a few times. The V call is TRBV27, the J call TRBJ2-7; D not certain. Trimming cost V 5 bases and J 4 bases, with 18 bases left between them. Germline values: CDR1 MNHEY, CDR2 SMNVEV (reference sequence). This CDR3 contains 15 residues. CDR3 in DNA: TGTGCCAGCAGTACCAGAACCGTGAAGTCGTACGAGCAGTACTTC. Translated: CASSTRTVKSYEQYF.

This chain links TRBV7-9 with TRBJ1-2; D remains unclear. This CDR3 spans 15 amino acids. Germline V gene data show CDR1 as SEHNR and CDR2 as FQNEAQ (reference sequence). The V end lost 0 bases, the J end lost 4 bases, and 12 bases lay between the germline ends. The CDR3 DNA sequence: TGTGCCAGCAGCTTAGCGATAAGGGAGGGCTATGGCTACACCTTC. Its protein is CASSLAIREGYGYTF.

In regard to this clonotype: At one end, the junction sequence differs from germline, possibly due to a read error. This rearrangement joins TRBV7-9 to TRBJ2-3; D is unclear. CDR1 and CDR2 from the germline V gene are SEHNR and FQNEAQ (reference sequence). The CDR3 extends over 12 amino acids. In DNA, the CDR3 is TGTGCCAGCAACTTACTGGTGGGTACGCAGTATTTT. It specifies CASNLLVGTQYF.

The chain carries TRBV7-6 and TRBJ2-5; 7 nucleotides align to TRBD1. V was pared by 3 bases and J by 3 bases, with 4 bases of the junction left unmatched. There are 14 residues in the CDR3. The germline V gene encodes CDR1 SGHVS and CDR2 FNYEAQ. Here the CDR3 reads CASSFNRGKETQYF. The CDR3 region has the DNA TGTGCCAGCAGCTTCAACAGGGGTAAAGAGACCCAGTACTTC.

The chain uses TRBV11-2 and TRBJ2-3, with D unresolved. The length of the CDR3 is 16 residues. Germline V lookup: CDR1 SGHAT, CDR2 FQNNGV. Trimming shortened V by 1 base and J by 2 bases, and 13 bases separated the two germline ends. The CDR3 nucleotides are TGTGCCAGCAGCTTAGGGTCAAGCCAGATCACAGATACGCAGTATTTT. This gives the protein CASSLGSSQITDTQYF.

The gene calls are TRBV27 and TRBJ1-4; D perhaps matches TRBD1 (6 bases). V lost 8 bases and J lost 8, with 12 bases in between. CDR1 and CDR2 (germline): MNHEY, SMNVEV (reference sequence). The CDR3 is 12 residues long. CDR3: CASAGAGEKLFF. In DNA form, the CDR3 reads TGTGCCAGCGCGGGGGCTGGCGAAAAACTGTTTTTT.

The sample holds a few counts of this clonotype. This chain's CDR3 is CASSKSGSYNTGELFF. CDR3 nucleotides: TGTGCCAGCTCAAAAAGCGGGAGCTACAACACCGGGGAGCTGTTTTTT. The chain couples TRBV18 to TRBJ2-2; 8 bases map to TRBD2. The J segment lost 2 bases and the V segment lost 5 bases, leaving 7 bases of the junction unmatched. The CDR3 spans 16 residues. Germline V gene lookup returns CDR1 KGHSH and CDR2 LQKENI.

The sample holds many counts of this clonotype. This chain connects TRBV9 to TRBJ2-1, with 9 nucleotides matching TRBD2. CDR3 length: 16 residues. Trimming took 0 bases from V and 2 from J; bases not matched to a gene: 3. Germline lookup yields CDR1 SGDLS and CDR2 YYNGEE. CDR3 nucleotide sequence: TGTGCCAGCAGCGTAGGGTCTAGCGGGACCTACAATGAGCAGTTCTTC. Its translation: CASSVGSSGTYNEQFF. The whole variable domain, remainder taken from reference TRBV9 and TRBJ2-1, is DSGVTQTPKHLITATGQRVTLRCSPRSGDLSVYWYQQSLDQGLQFLIQYYNGEERAKGNILERFSAQQFPDLHSELNLSSLELGDSALYFCASSVGSSGTYNEQFFGPGTRLTVL.

This clonotype was picked up many times. J is TRBJ2-5 and V is TRBV20-1; 8 nucleotides agree with TRBD2. CDR3 size: 14 residues. Losses at the gene ends were 3 bases for V and 5 bases for J; bases not matched to a gene: 8. Germline V gene lookup returns CDR1 DFQATT and CDR2 SNEGSKA (reference sequence). CDR3: CSASGGAAGETQYF. As DNA, the CDR3 is TGCAGTGCTAGCGGGGGGGCCGCGGGGGAGACCCAGTACTTC.